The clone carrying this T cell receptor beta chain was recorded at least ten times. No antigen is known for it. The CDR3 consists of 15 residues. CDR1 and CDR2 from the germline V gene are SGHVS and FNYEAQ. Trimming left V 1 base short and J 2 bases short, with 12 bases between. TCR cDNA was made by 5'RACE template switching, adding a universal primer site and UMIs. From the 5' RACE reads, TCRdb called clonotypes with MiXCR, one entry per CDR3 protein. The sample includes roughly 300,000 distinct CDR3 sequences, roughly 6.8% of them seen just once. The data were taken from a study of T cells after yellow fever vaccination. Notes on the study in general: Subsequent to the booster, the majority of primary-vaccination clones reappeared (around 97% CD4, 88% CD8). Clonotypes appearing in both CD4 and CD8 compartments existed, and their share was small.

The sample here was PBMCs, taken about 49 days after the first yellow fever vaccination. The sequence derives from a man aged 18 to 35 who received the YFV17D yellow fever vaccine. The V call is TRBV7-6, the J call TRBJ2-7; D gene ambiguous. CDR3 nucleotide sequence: TGTGCCAGCAGCTTAGTGGCCCGTCCACCCTACGAGCAGTACGTC. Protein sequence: CASSLVARPPYEQYV.